This is a list of T cell receptor beta chains from one sample in a study of blood T cell repertoires in COVID-19. Assay used: immunoSEQ multiplex PCR; TCRdb lists only in-frame clones, some missing. The sample includes over 300,000 clones, roughly 87% seen only once; the top ten take approximately 5%. Sequenced sample: PBMCs or T cells enriched from blood (not recorded which). These receptors all stem from a woman aged 25 to 39 who had recovered from COVID-19. Both conserved end residues are part of each CDR3. A D gene is named only where the DNA matches it firmly. Size tells how often a clone was seen (once, few, many) or the class of an expanded clone, and some rows leave it out.

V	D	size	J	DNA	CDR3
TRBV25-1	TRBD2	.	TRBJ2-1	TGTGCCAGCGGGGAAGCGGGGGGCCCTCTGAACGAGCAGTTCTTC	CASGEAGGPLNEQFF
TRBV30	.	.	TRBJ1-2	TGTGCCTGGAGTGTACGGGGAGGCGGCTACACCTTC	CAWSVRGGGYTF
TRBV6-2/TRBV6-3	.	.	TRBJ1-4	TGTGCCAGCAGTTACGGTCGGGTCTATAATGAAAAACTGTTTTTT	CASSYGRVYNEKLFF
TRBV10-3	.	.	TRBJ1-2	TGTGCCATCAGTGTACCGGTCGGTGGCTACACCTTC	CAISVPVGGYTF
TRBV30	TRBD1	.	TRBJ1-3	TGTGCCTGGAGTGCGGGACAGGCAACAATCTCTGGAAACACCATATATTTT	CAWSAGQATISGNTIYF
TRBV30	TRBD1	once	TRBJ1-5	TGTGCCTGCGGACAGGGCTCGAACAATCAGCCCCAGCATTTT	CACGQGSNNQPQHF
TRBV7-2	.	.	TRBJ1-1	TGTGCCAGCAGTGACCATCGTGCAGGGCTCACTGAAGCTTTCTTT	CASSDHRAGLTEAFF
TRBV27	.	.	TRBJ1-1	TGTGCCAGCGGGCCTCGGGGGACCGGCACTGAAGCTTTCTTT	CASGPRGTGTEAFF
TRBV7-9	TRBD1	.	TRBJ2-2	TGTGCCAGCAGCTTAGGACAGGGTGAGAACACCGGGGAGCTGTTTTTT	CASSLGQGENTGELFF
TRBV6-5	.	few	TRBJ2-1	TGTGCCAGCAGTTACTCGACTAGTGGCTACAATGAGCAGTTCTTC	CASSYSTSGYNEQFF
TRBV7-9	TRBD1	.	TRBJ1-2	TGTGCCAGCAGCGGGACAGGGTTTGGCTACACCTTC	CASSGTGFGYTF
TRBV10-2	.	.	TRBJ1-6	TGCGCCAGCAGTGAGTCGGGGGGTAGTTCACCCCTCCACTTT	CASSESGGSSPLHF
TRBV3-1/TRBV3-2	.	.	TRBJ1-1	TGTGCCAGCAACGACAGGCCCAACACTGAAGCTTTCTTT	CASNDRPNTEAFF
TRBV7-2	.	.	TRBJ2-1	TGTGCCAGCAGCTTGGCCACAGGGAATGAGCAGTTCTTC	CASSLATGNEQFF
TRBV23-1	.	.	TRBJ1-4	TGCGCCAGCAGTCCGACCGACAGTGCAACTAATGAAAAACTGTTTTTT	CASSPTDSATNEKLFF
TRBV3-1/TRBV3-2	TRBD1	.	TRBJ2-7	TGTGCCAGCAGGAATCGGGGGACAGGATCCGAGCAGTACTTC	CASRNRGTGSEQYF
TRBV5-1	.	.	TRBJ1-4	TGCGCCAGCAGCCCCGGGGGCCTTTACAAGCGGGAAGAAAAACTGTTTTTT	CASSPGGLYKREEKLFF
TRBV27	TRBD1	once	TRBJ1-4	TGTGCCAGCATCTTCCCGGGACAGGGGTTGACTAATGAAAAACTGTTTTTT	CASIFPGQGLTNEKLFF
TRBV11-3	.	.	TRBJ2-2	TGTGCCAGCAGCCGGGATCTCACCGGGGAGCTGTTTTTT	CASSRDLTGELFF
TRBV28	.	.	TRBJ1-4	TGTGCCAGCAGTTTACCCGGTAATGAAAAACTGTTTTTT	CASSLPGNEKLFF
TRBV20-1	TRBD2	once	TRBJ2-4	TGCAGTGCTAGTCTTGCGGGGGGTCCCCTAGCCAAAAACATTCAGTACTTC	CSASLAGGPLAKNIQYF
TRBV11-2	TRBD1	.	TRBJ1-6	TGTGCCAGCAGCTTGGGGCAGGGGGCTTCCCCCCTCCACTTT	CASSLGQGASPLHF
TRBV18	TRBD1	once	TRBJ1-5	TGTGCCAGCTCACCACGCAGGACAGGGGAGAGCAATCAGCCCCAGCATTTT	CASSPRRTGESNQPQHF
TRBV9	.	.	TRBJ2-5	TGTGCCAGCAGCGTATCCCCTCAGGAGACCCAGTACTTC	CASSVSPQETQYF
TRBV7-9	TRBD1	.	TRBJ1-2	TGTGCCAGCAGCTTCCTACGCTGGGACAGGGTTCTGGCGAACTATGGCTACACCTTC	CASSFLRWDRVLANYGYTF
TRBV4-1	TRBD2	.	TRBJ2-7	TGCGCCAGCAGCCCCTCACTAGCGGGGGGGCGAGAGCAGTACTTC	CASSPSLAGGREQYF
TRBV9	TRBD1	few	TRBJ2-7	TGTGCCAGCAGCGTCGGGACAGAGGCCTACGAGCAGTACTTC	CASSVGTEAYEQYF
TRBV7-2	.	.	TRBJ2-7	TGTGCCAGCAGCTTAGAAGCGGGCGGCTACGAGCAGTACTTC	CASSLEAGGYEQYF
TRBV11-2	.	.	TRBJ1-6	TGTGCCAGCAGCTTAGTGGGGCAGGGAAATTCACCCCTCCACTTT	CASSLVGQGNSPLHF
TRBV14	.	.	TRBJ1-2	TGTGCCAGCAGCCAACCTGACAGCCCCGGCGCCTTC	CASSQPDSPGAF
TRBV10-3	.	.	TRBJ1-5	TGTGCCATCTCCCAGGAGGGCAATCAGCCCCAGCATTTT	CAISQEGNQPQHF